The clone carrying this TCR beta chain was recorded a few times. TCRdb redid the calling of the 5' RACE reads with MiXCR, one entry per CDR3 protein. The data contain roughly 230,000 distinct CDR3 sequences, about 8% of them seen just once; the ten biggest clones take up 3%. The germline V gene encodes CDR1 MRHNA and CDR2 SNTAGT. This CDR3 comprises 13 residues. Germline trimming cut 11 bases from V and 5 bases from J; bases unmatched to any gene: 6. These data belong to a study of identical twins. This sample was shared with a second study, whose subject was yellow fever vaccine responses in identical twins.

The chain has TRBV6-4 and TRBJ2-1; 10 positions agree with TRBD2. The receptor comes from a woman aged 18 to 35 in good health. Sequences were obtained from CD8+ T cells sorted from blood. CDR3 in amino acids: CAAGTSDHNEQFF. In DNA form, the CDR3 reads TGTGCCGCCGGGACTAGCGACCACAATGAGCAGTTCTTC.